The next 30 T cell receptor beta chains were all read from a single sample in a study of memory CD4+ T cells and cytomegalovirus serostatus. Single viable CD3+CD4+CD8-CD45RO+ cells were sorted as the memory CD4+ T cells. Generated by immunoSEQ multiplex PCR, the TCRdb table keeps only in-frame clones and is missing some. The table records 40,000 to 55,000 clones, 60% to 85% of them present only once. Sequenced: memory CD4+ T cells from blood. The receptors derive from an adult in good health and CMV-seropositive.

The chain carries TRBV18 and TRBJ2-7; TRBD1 or TRBD2 may be the D gene (5 bases each). The CDR3 sequence is 15 residues long. Germline values: CDR1 KGHSH, CDR2 LQKENI. V was trimmed by 3 bases and J by 1 base, leaving 13 bases between them. The CDR3 region is CASSPGVQESYEQYF. For the CDR3, the DNA is TGTGCCAGCTCACCGGGAGTACAGGAGTCCTACGAGCAGTACTTC.

The V and J genes are TRBV7-2 and TRBJ2-1; 7 bases line up with TRBD2. V shed 8 bases and J 6 bases; nucleotides not matched to a gene: 4. The CDR3 runs 12 residues. Germline V lookup: CDR1 SGHTA, CDR2 FQGNSA. The CDR3 spells CASWGGGNEQFF. The CDR3 DNA reads as TGTGCCAGCTGGGGCGGGGGCAATGAGCAGTTCTTC.

This chain joins TRBV2 and TRBJ1-2; TRBD1 matches 8 bases. The CDR3 is made up of 15 amino acids. J was trimmed by 4 bases and V by 6 bases; bases with no gene match: 10. Per the germline V gene, CDR1 is SNHLY and CDR2 is FYNNEI. The CDR3 nucleotides read TGTGCCAGCAGCCCGGACAGGGACCGGGGCTATGGCTACACCTTC. Amino acids: CASSPDRDRGYGYTF.

This rearrangement joins TRBV28 to TRBJ1-1; D not certain. Germline-derived CDR1 and CDR2 are MDHEN and SYDVKM. Trimming pared 3 bases from V and 2 bases from J, leaving 10 bases between. CDR3 length equals 14 residues. The DNA of the CDR3 is TGTGCCAGCAGTTTGGTAGGATTCAACACTGAAGCTTTCTTT. Its protein product is CASSLVGFNTEAFF.

CDR3 sequence reads: CASSGGVRGLREQYF. CDR3 DNA: TGTGCCAGCAGTGGGGGGGTAAGAGGCCTACGGGAGCAGTACTTC. This chain joins TRBV5-4 and TRBJ2-7; the match to TRBD2 covers 7 bases. V was clipped by 5 bases and J by 7 bases; unmatched bases: 15. The CDR3 runs to 15 residues. The germline V gene has CDR1 SGHNT and CDR2 YYREEE (reference sequence).

The CDR3 is CASSIPGKSPLHF. The CDR3 region has the DNA TGTGCCAGCAGCATTCCGGGGAAGTCACCCCTCCACTTT. The chain is built from TRBV6-1 and TRBJ1-6, with no clear D. V lost 6 bases to trimming and J lost 10 bases, with 13 bases between them. CDR3 length: 13 residues. Germline V CDR1 and CDR2: MNHNS, SASEGT.

The V and J genes are TRBV19 and TRBJ1-2; 7 nucleotides match TRBD1. The CDR3 has 11 residues. V shed 7 bases and J 10 bases; nucleotides not matched to a gene: 6. CDR1 and CDR2 from the germline V gene are LNHDA and SQIVND (reference sequence). Here the CDR3 DNA reads TGTGCCAGTACCAAAGACAGGGTCTACACCTTC. The encoded protein is CASTKDRVYTF.

The J gene is TRBJ1-1, the V gene TRBV5-4; weak D call: TRBD1 (6 bases). This CDR3 contains 14 residues. Germline CDR1 reads SGHNT; CDR2 reads YYREEE (reference sequence). Trimming removed 2 bases from V and 5 bases from J, with 13 bases in between. The CDR3 region is CASSLAGVMTEAFF. The CDR3 DNA is TGTGCCAGCAGCTTAGCAGGGGTAATGACTGAAGCTTTCTTT.

The chain recombines TRBV6-1 with TRBJ1-5, with no clear D. Looked up from germline, CDR1 is MNHNS and CDR2 is SASEGT. Trimming stripped 7 bases from V and 2 bases from J, with 12 bases between. CDR3 length: 14 amino acids. The CDR3 loop is CASTSAGGNQPQHF. The CDR3 nucleotides are TGTGCCAGCACCTCAGCCGGGGGCAATCAGCCCCAGCATTTT.

The chain links TRBV7-9 to TRBJ1-1; D perhaps matches TRBD1 (5 bases). Germline loops: CDR1 SEHNR, CDR2 FQNEAQ (reference sequence). Trimming removed 0 bases from V and 3 bases from J, with 5 bases in between. The CDR3 loop spans 13 amino acids. CDR3 sequence (DNA): TGTGCCAGCAGCTTAGCAGGGGACACTGAAGCTTTCTTT. Protein product: CASSLAGDTEAFF. The complete variable domain, with remaining parts taken from reference TRBV7-9 and TRBJ1-1, reads DTGVSQNPRHKITKRGQNVTFRCDPISEHNRLYWYRQTLGQGPEFLTYFQNEAQLEKSRLLSDRFSAERPKGSFSTLEIQRTEQGDSAMYLCASSLAGDTEAFFGQGTRLTVV.

This chain connects TRBV7-2 to TRBJ1-3; tentative D call: TRBD1 (5 bases). CDR1 is SGHTA, CDR2 FQGNSA, per germline. Between the trimmed V and J ends, which lost 5 bases and 1 base, there was a span of 12 bases. This CDR3 is built from 15 residues. CDR3 nucleotides: TGTGCCAGCAGCCCCCTCGGGGGATCTGGAAACACCATATATTTT. Its translation is CASSPLGGSGNTIYF.

The chain joins TRBV11-2 to TRBJ1-2, with D possibly being TRBD1 (5 bases). The CDR3 consists of 16 residues. Trimming stripped 4 bases from V and 6 bases from J, with 21 bases between. Germline loops: CDR1 SGHAT, CDR2 FQNNGV. The CDR3, as DNA: TGTGCCAGCAGCTCAATTGCTAGGGGCAGAAACGATGGCTACACCTTC. Translated: CASSSIARGRNDGYTF.

The chain employs TRBV15 and TRBJ2-1; 14 nucleotides match TRBD2. V lost 3 bases and J lost 13; bases outside the gene matches: 8. From germline, CDR1 is LNHNV and CDR2 YYDKDF (reference sequence). The CDR3 is made up of 15 amino acids. CDR3 residues: CATSRGLAGVADQFF. The CDR3 DNA follows: TGTGCCACCAGCAGGGGACTAGCGGGAGTCGCGGATCAGTTCTTC. The entire variable domain, with the rest obtained from reference TRBV15 and TRBJ2-1, is as follows: DAMVIQNPRYQVTQFGKPVTLSCSQTLNHNVMYWYQQKSSQAPKLLFHYYDKDFNNEADTPDNFQSRRPNTSFCFLDIRSPGLGDTAMYLCATSRGLAGVADQFFGPGTRLTVL.

Remarks on this clone: Distinct nucleotide sequences in the sample also encode this CDR3. The V gene is TRBV10-2, the J gene TRBJ1-1; the D is unclear. The CDR3 is 13 residues long. V lost 2 bases and J lost 1, with 5 bases in between. The germline gives CDR1 WSHSY, CDR2 SAAADI. This chain's CDR3 is CASSEGGNTEAFF. Written as DNA, the CDR3 is TGCGCCAGCAGTGAGGGCGGGAACACTGAAGCTTTCTTT.

This CDR3 reads CASSQDAGADQPQHF. The CDR3 coding sequence is TGCGCCAGCAGCCAAGATGCGGGGGCAGATCAGCCCCAGCATTTT. The V and J genes are TRBV4-3 and TRBJ1-5; tentative D call: TRBD1 (6 bases). The CDR3 runs to 15 residues. The V and J ends lost 0 bases and 5 bases respectively, with 11 bases between them. Germline V lookup: CDR1 LGHNA, CDR2 YSLEER.

This clone was observed a handful of times. CDR3 amino acids: CASSPPFGRRPYEQYF. The CDR3 coding sequence is TGTGCCAGCAGTCCTCCTTTCGGGAGAAGGCCCTACGAGCAGTACTTC. This chain joins TRBV27 and TRBJ2-7, with D perhaps matching TRBD2 (6 bases). This CDR3 comprises 16 residues. Germline-derived CDR1 and CDR2 are MNHEY and SMNVEV (reference sequence). Trimming removed 5 bases from V and 2 bases from J, with 19 bases in between.

V is TRBV7-9 and J is TRBJ2-1; TRBD2 matches at 11 bases. CDR1 and CDR2 from the germline V gene are SEHNR and FQNEAQ (reference sequence). The trim removed 1 base at V and 5 bases at J, leaving 7 bases unmatched. This CDR3 spans 17 amino acids. The CDR3 sequence: CASSLVAGGKLNNEQFF. CDR3 bases: TGTGCCAGCAGCTTAGTAGCGGGAGGGAAATTAAACAATGAGCAGTTCTTC.

V gene TRBV4-3 combines with J gene TRBJ2-7, with D uncertain. Germline values: CDR1 LGHNA, CDR2 YSLEER. V was trimmed by 0 bases and J by 0 bases, leaving 9 bases between them. CDR3 length equals 15 residues. The CDR3 region has the DNA TGCGCCAGCAGCCAAGAGGTTACGGACTCCTACGAGCAGTACTTC. Its translation is CASSQEVTDSYEQYF.

V usage is TRBV7-2 and J usage is TRBJ2-3; 7 positions match TRBD2. This CDR3 is 16 amino acids long. V gave up 6 bases and J gave up 5 bases; unmatched junction bases: 14. Germline lookup yields CDR1 SGHTA and CDR2 FQGNSA. The CDR3 DNA is TGTGCCAGCAGAAGCTCTCTGCGCGGGGGTAAAGATACGCAGTATTTT. This gives the protein CASRSSLRGGKDTQYF.

Turning to this clone: One end of the junction is discordant with germline, which a read error may explain. V and J are TRBV2 and TRBJ2-5, with 10 bases identical to TRBD2. The CDR3 spans 15 residues. The germline CDR1 and CDR2 sequences are SNHLY and FYNNEI. The CDR3 DNA follows: TGTGCCAGCAGCGAAGGGACTAGCGACCAAGAGACCCAGTACTTC. Protein sequence: CASSEGTSDQETQYF.

The rearrangement uses TRBV9 and TRBJ2-2; D gene unclear. V lost 0 bases, J lost 5 bases, and 2 bases lay in between. The CDR3 consists of 12 residues. Germline lookup yields CDR1 SGDLS and CDR2 YYNGEE. This CDR3 reads CASSVVTGELFF. In DNA, the CDR3 is TGTGCCAGCAGCGTAGTGACCGGGGAGCTGTTTTTT. Using reference TRBV9 and TRBJ2-2 for the parts outside the CDR3, the full variable domain is DSGVTQTPKHLITATGQRVTLRCSPRSGDLSVYWYQQSLDQGLQFLIQYYNGEERAKGNILERFSAQQFPDLHSELNLSSLELGDSALYFCASSVVTGELFFGEGSRLTVL.

CDR3 in DNA: TGTGCCAGCTCACAATCCGGGACAGTGTCTTACAATGAGCAGTTCTTC. Translating it yields CASSQSGTVSYNEQFF. The chain recombines TRBV18 with TRBJ2-1, with 7 bases matching TRBD1. Germline-derived CDR1 and CDR2 are KGHSH and LQKENI. V lost 4 bases to trimming and J lost 4 bases; unmatched junction nucleotides: 10. This CDR3 has 16 amino acids.

Turning to this clone: The same CDR3 also results from other DNA sequences found in this sample. V is TRBV18 and J is TRBJ1-1; D remains unclear. V shed 2 bases and J shed 0 bases, with 7 bases lying between them. There are 14 residues in the CDR3. Germline CDR1 KGHSH, CDR2 LQKENI. Written as DNA, the CDR3 is TGTGCCAGCTCACCAGAGACGGTGAACACTGAAGCTTTCTTT. Its translation: CASSPETVNTEAFF.

In its sample, this clone was seen a few times. The rearrangement uses TRBV19 and TRBJ2-3; 7 bases are shared with TRBD2. In germline, CDR1 is LNHDA, CDR2 SQIVND (reference sequence). V trimming: 3 bases; J trimming: 6 bases; junction bases outside the gene matches: 6. The CDR3 covers 14 residues. The CDR3 reads CASSIGLEMDTQYF. The CDR3 DNA sequence: TGTGCCAGTAGTATCGGACTAGAAATGGATACGCAGTATTTT.

This chain connects TRBV9 to TRBJ2-5, with 8 bases matching TRBD1. The CDR3 is 15 residues long. Germline CDR1 reads SGDLS; CDR2 reads YYNGEE. V was clipped by 0 bases and J by 1 base; unmatched bases: 2. The CDR3 nucleotides are TGTGCCAGCAGCGTAGGAGGGACAGGCCAAGAGACCCAGTACTTC. This gives the protein CASSVGGTGQETQYF.

The chain combines TRBV19 with TRBJ1-1, with 7 positions matching TRBD1. Per germline, CDR1 LNHDA and CDR2 SQIVND (reference sequence). The CDR3 consists of 17 residues. Trimming removed 6 bases from V and 0 bases from J; junction bases left unmatched: 13. CDR3 region: CASRPYPGQGVNTEAFF. Written as DNA, the CDR3 is TGTGCCAGTAGGCCGTATCCCGGTCAGGGGGTGAACACTGAAGCTTTCTTT.

CDR3 bases: TGCGCCAGCATGGCAGCCAATGAAAAACTGTTTTTT. It is translated as CASMAANEKLFF. The chain employs TRBV10-2 and TRBJ1-4; D uncertain. The length of the CDR3 is 12 residues. Germline loops: CDR1 WSHSY, CDR2 SAAADI. V lost 7 bases to trimming and J lost 5 bases, with 8 bases between them.

This clone was counted only a few times. The chain combines TRBV2 with TRBJ2-7; TRBD1 aligns across 7 bases. The CDR3 runs to 15 residues. After removal of 6 bases from V and 2 bases from J, the junction contained 10 bases not matched to a gene. CDR1 and CDR2 (germline): SNHLY, FYNNEI. The DNA of the CDR3 is TGTGCCAGCAGACCTACAGGGGAAGGAACCTACGAGCAGTACTTC. Protein sequence: CASRPTGEGTYEQYF.

The chain links TRBV7-2 to TRBJ2-3; D call uncertain. From germline, CDR1 is SGHTA and CDR2 FQGNSA. Deletions cut 9 bases from V and 2 bases from J, with 18 bases between. The CDR3 is made up of 15 amino acids. DNA of the CDR3: TGTGCCAGTCAGGCCTATAGCTCACCCACAGATACGCAGTATTTT. Protein: CASQAYSSPTDTQYF.

V is TRBV19 and J is TRBJ1-5; D not resolved. V was trimmed by 7 bases and J by 1 base, leaving 14 bases between them. This CDR3 has 15 residues. Germline V lookup: CDR1 LNHDA, CDR2 SQIVND (reference sequence). CDR3 in DNA: TGTGCCAGTATTACTACCTTCCGGAGCAATCAGCCCCAGCATTTT. Amino acid sequence: CASITTFRSNQPQHF.